Sequencing of this TCR beta chain was carried out in a study of cytomegalovirus exposure and HLA in healthy donors. The CDR3 totals 15 residues. CDR1 SGDLS and CDR2 YYNGEE come from the germline V gene. Trimming pared 4 bases from V and 9 bases from J, leaving 21 bases between. Study-wide results and caveats: There were 150 to 200 TCR beta chains listed as cytomegalovirus-associated.

To note about this clone: Its matching antigen is unknown.

In the PCR, 60 Vbeta and 13 Jbeta primers were used. The assay was immunoSEQ multiplex PCR, and TCRdb's table has in-frame clones only and misses some. The sample has approximately 110,000 clones; 81% are singletons. The genes are TRBV9 and TRBJ2-3, with D perhaps TRBD1 (7 bases). The material sequenced was PBMCs. The receptor's source is a woman aged 30 to 39 in good health and CMV-seronegative. CDR3 bases: TGTGCCAGCAGCCCCGTAGGAGTACAGGGGAGGACGCAGTATTTT. This gives the protein CASSPVGVQGRTQYF. Together with reference TRBV9 and TRBJ2-3, the CDR3 gives the full variable domain: DSGVTQTPKHLITATGQRVTLRCSPRSGDLSVYWYQQSLDQGLQFLIQYYNGEERAKGNILERFSAQQFPDLHSELNLSSLELGDSALYFCASSPVGVQGRTQYFGPGTRLTVL.